This TCR beta chain was identified in a study of control samples from healthy donors and cancer patients. The CDR3 covers 14 residues. V was clipped by 2 bases and J by 1 base, with 7 bases between them. Germline-derived CDR1 and CDR2 are SGHVS and FQNEAQ. Assay used: immunoSEQ multiplex PCR; TCRdb lists only in-frame clones, some missing. The sample lists about 100,000 clones, around 89% occurring once. The sample comprised blood. The rearrangement links TRBV7-8 to TRBJ2-3, with D unclear. The sequence came from a man younger than 40 in good health. The CDR3 loop is CASSLRQGTDTQYF. CDR3 coding DNA: TGTGCCAGCAGCTTACGGCAGGGCACAGATACGCAGTATTTT.